The 14 T cell receptor beta chains below come from one sample, sequenced in a study of blood T cell repertoires in COVID-19 (dated by TCRdb to the early 2020s). The library was generated by the immunoSEQ multiplex PCR assay. TCRdb mirrors the immuneACCESS table, restricted to in-frame sequences. Some clones are absent from its copies; in checked studies, under half trace to an unresolved V gene, and the reason for the others is unknown. This sample is represented by 15,000 to 20,000 clones; roughly 81% of them were singletons. The biggest ten clones account for roughly 8.7% of the sample. Specimen: peripheral blood. These receptors originate from a man in his 60s with acute or convalescent COVID-19.

This chain connects TRBV30 to TRBJ2-7; maybe TRBD2 (6 bases). Trimming cost V 4 bases and J 2 bases, with 6 bases left between them. This CDR3 has 11 residues. CDR1 is GTSNPN, CDR2 SVGIG, per germline (reference sequence). The CDR3 sequence: CAWTGAYEQYF. The CDR3 nucleotides are TGTGCCTGGACGGGGGCCTACGAGCAGTACTTC.

V is TRBV19 and J is TRBJ1-5; 8 bases are shared with TRBD1. The CDR3 totals 16 residues. Per the germline V gene, CDR1 is LNHDA and CDR2 is SQIVND (reference sequence). With 0 bases clipped from V and 7 bases from J, the junction kept 8 bases outside the gene matches. Here the CDR3 reads CASSIDSAGGRQPQHF. The CDR3 DNA follows: TGTGCCAGTAGTATAGACTCGGCAGGGGGCCGACAGCCCCAGCATTTT.

The chain recombines TRBV30 with TRBJ1-3, with a tentative D call TRBD1 (5 bases). V lost 1 base, J lost 0 bases, and 10 bases lay in between. CDR3 length: 15 residues. Germline values: CDR1 GTSNPN, CDR2 SVGIG (reference sequence). DNA of the CDR3: TGTGCCTGGAGTGAAGGACATACCTCTGGAAACACCATATATTTT. Protein sequence: CAWSEGHTSGNTIYF. Drawing the rest from reference TRBV30 and TRBJ1-3, the complete variable domain is SQTIHQWPATLVQPVGSPLSLECTVEGTSNPNLYWYRQAAGRGLQLLFYSVGIGQISSEVPQNLSASRPQDRQFILSSKKLLLSDSGFYLCAWSEGHTSGNTIYFGEGSWLTVV.

V and J are TRBV28 and TRBJ1-2, with 8 bases identical to TRBD1. The CDR3 loop spans 17 amino acids. Germline V gene sequence: CDR1 MDHEN, CDR2 SYDVKM. Trimming removed 5 bases from V and 3 bases from J; junction bases left unmatched: 14. The CDR3 reads CASSTYPGQGKYYGYTF. Here the CDR3 DNA reads TGTGCCAGCAGTACCTACCCCGGACAGGGCAAATACTATGGCTACACCTTC.

There are a few counts of this clone. The chain employs TRBV21-1 and TRBJ1-1; no check of the table's D call, TRBD1, against the DNA was made. TRBV21-1 is recorded as a pseudogene. The CDR3 totals 15 residues. CDR3 sequence: CATRQEERENTEAFF. The CDR3 DNA follows: TGTGCCACTCGACAGGAGGAAAGAGAGAACACTGAAGCTTTCTTT.

V gene TRBV9 combines with J gene TRBJ2-3, with 8 positions matching TRBD1. V shed 3 bases and J 4 bases; nucleotides not matched to a gene: 10. The germline CDR1 and CDR2 sequences are SGDLS and YYNGEE. The CDR3 loop spans 16 amino acids. The CDR3: CASSAEGQAPADTQYF. The CDR3, as DNA: TGTGCCAGCAGCGCGGAGGGACAGGCCCCAGCAGATACGCAGTATTTT.

J is TRBJ1-5 and V is TRBV9; D gene unclear. The germline CDR1 and CDR2 sequences are SGDLS and YYNGEE. The CDR3 is 13 residues long. The ends were cut back, 3 bases at V and 3 bases at J, with 7 bases in the middle. The CDR3 nucleotides read TGTGCCAGCAGCGGGACTTTCAATCAGCCCCAGCATTTT. This encodes CASSGTFNQPQHF.

This clone occurred a few times. J is TRBJ2-2 and V is TRBV7-2, with a tentative D call TRBD2 (6 bases). CDR3 length: 14 residues. Looked up from germline, CDR1 is SGHTA and CDR2 is FQGNSA. V gave up 5 bases and J gave up 3 bases, with 10 bases separating them. CDR3 coding DNA: TGTGCCAGCAGCCCGGGGGTAGACACCGGGGAGCTGTTTTTT. This codes for CASSPGVDTGELFF.

The chain employs TRBV19 and TRBJ2-1, with a weak D call TRBD2 (5 bases). Between the trimmed V and J ends, which lost 8 bases and 1 base, there was a span of 15 bases. Germline V gives CDR1 LNHDA, CDR2 SQIVND (reference sequence). This CDR3 comprises 15 residues. In DNA form, the CDR3 reads TGTGCCAGTGGAGGCGGGTCCCCTTCCTACAATGAGCAGTTCTTC. Translating gives CASGGGSPSYNEQFF. Based on the CDR3 plus reference TRBV19 and TRBJ2-1, the full variable domain is DGGITQSPKYLFRKEGQNVTLSCEQNLNHDAMYWYRQDPGQGLRLIYYSQIVNDFQKGDIAEGYSVSREKKESFPLTVTSAQKNPTAFYLCASGGGSPSYNEQFFGPGTRLTVL.

The CDR3 reads CASSQGQGSYNEQFF. The CDR3 nucleotides read TGTGCCAGCTCACAAGGACAGGGCTCCTACAATGAGCAGTTCTTC. The chain recombines TRBV18 with TRBJ2-1; 8 bases fit TRBD1. CDR1 is KGHSH, CDR2 LQKENI, per germline. This CDR3 contains 15 residues. V lost 4 bases and J lost 0; bases outside the gene matches: 2.

CDR3 in DNA: TGTGCCAGCAGCTTATATCCAGGAACCTACGAGCAGTACTTC. Its translation is CASSLYPGTYEQYF. This chain connects TRBV7-2 to TRBJ2-7; no clear D. Germline loops: CDR1 SGHTA, CDR2 FQGNSA. V lost 2 bases, J lost 2 bases, and 10 bases lay in between. CDR3 length: 14 residues. The variable domain in full, with the rest retrieved from reference TRBV7-2 and TRBJ2-7, is GAGVSQSPSNKVTEKGKDVELRCDPISGHTALYWYRQSLGQGLEFLIYFQGNSAPDKSGLPSDRFSAERTGGSVSTLTIQRTQQEDSAVYLCASSLYPGTYEQYFGPGTRLTVT.

The rearrangement uses TRBV7-2 and TRBJ1-5, with D unresolved. The CDR3 has 12 residues. The V gene lost 3 bases and the J gene lost 7 bases, with 7 bases spanning the gap. Germline V gene lookup returns CDR1 SGHTA and CDR2 FQGNSA. This CDR3 is CASSFPGQPQHF. CDR3 DNA sequence: TGTGCCAGCAGCTTCCCGGGACAGCCCCAGCATTTT.

The V call is TRBV19, the J call TRBJ2-1; TRBD2 agrees at 8 bases. This CDR3 comprises 17 residues. Germline assignment: CDR1 LNHDA and CDR2 SQIVND (reference sequence). J gave up 6 bases and V 4 bases, and 14 bases lay outside the gene matches. The CDR3 DNA sequence: TGTGCCAGTAGTACGGGGGGGAGATGGAGTGGGAGCAATGAGCAGTTCTTC. Translation gives CASSTGGRWSGSNEQFF.

Here the CDR3 DNA reads TGTGCCAGCAGTTTAGCGACAGGGTATGGCTACACCTTC. Its translation is CASSLATGYGYTF. This chain links TRBV12-3 or TRBV12-4 with TRBJ1-2, with 7 bases lining up with TRBD1. Trimming removed 0 bases from V and 5 bases from J; junction bases left unmatched: 0. The CDR3 spans 13 residues.